This paragraph covers one T cell receptor beta chain sequence. The sort gate was single viable CD3+CD4+CD8-CD45RO+ cells for memory CD4+ T cells. The CDR3 spans 12 residues. V was shortened by 0 bases and J by 8 bases, with 4 bases between the two germline ends. CDR1 is SGHTA, CDR2 FQGNSA, per germline. The data derive from a study of memory CD4+ T cells and cytomegalovirus serostatus. The method was immunoSEQ multiplex PCR; TCRdb's version includes in-frame clones alone and lacks a portion of them. The sample carries 35,000 to 55,000 clones, roughly three quarters recorded once. Sequenced: memory CD4+ T cells from blood. The chain combines TRBV7-2 with TRBJ2-2; D is ambiguous. This receptor was taken from an adult in good health and CMV-seronegative. DNA for the CDR3: TGTGCCAGCAGCTTAGCTTCTGGGGAGCTGTTTTTT. Encoded protein: CASSLASGELFF.